The next 14 T cell receptor beta chains were all read from a single sample in a study of T cell responses to AZD1222 COVID-19 vaccine. Clones were sequenced by immunoSEQ multiplex PCR, and TCRdb holds only the in-frame ones, with some missing. The sample holds over 100,000 clones, 70% to 90% seen once. Sequenced here: peripheral blood, sampled on day 0 of AZD1222 vaccination. The receptors were sampled from an adult in good health.

CDR3 region: CASSYRGQNEKLFF. The DNA of the CDR3 is TGTGCCAGCAGCTACAGGGGACAAAATGAAAAACTGTTTTTT. The genes are TRBV6-5 and TRBJ1-4; TRBD1 matches 7 bases. CDR1 is MNHEY and CDR2 is SVGAGI in the germline V gene. CDR3 length: 14 residues. The V segment lost 6 bases and the J segment 5 bases; nucleotides outside the gene matches: 6.

The chain recombines TRBV9 with TRBJ1-5; no definite D call. Trimming cost V 0 bases and J 5 bases, with 12 bases left between them. The CDR3 sequence is 15 residues long. Germline lookup yields CDR1 SGDLS and CDR2 YYNGEE. CDR3 DNA sequence: TGTGCCAGCAGCGTAGGCACTATTGGGGATCAGCCCCAGCATTTT. Translated: CASSVGTIGDQPQHF.

This clone showed up just once. The chain carries TRBV19 and TRBJ2-7, with TRBD1 identical over 7 bases. J lost 2 bases, V lost 5 bases, and 6 bases had no gene match. The CDR3 is made up of 14 amino acids. Germline values: CDR1 LNHDA, CDR2 SQIVND (reference sequence). The CDR3 here is CASSSGQLPYEQYF. CDR3 bases: TGTGCCAGTAGTTCGGGACAGCTTCCCTACGAGCAGTACTTC.

The J gene is TRBJ1-2, the V gene TRBV7-9; D remains ambiguous. In germline, CDR1 is SEHNR, CDR2 FQNEAQ (reference sequence). The CDR3 consists of 12 residues. V was pared by 5 bases and J by 5 bases, with 9 bases between. The CDR3 coding sequence is TGTGCCAGCAGCGGGTGGGTTTATGGCTACACCTTC. Amino acid sequence: CASSGWVYGYTF.

The chain uses TRBV29-1 and TRBJ1-1, with 8 nucleotides matching TRBD1. This CDR3 has 13 residues. The V gene end was trimmed by 5 bases and the J gene end by 1 base; junction bases not matched to a gene: 3. Germline-derived CDR1 and CDR2 are SQVTM and ANQGSEA. The CDR3, as DNA: TGCAGCGTTTTGACAGGGGCGAACACTGAAGCTTTCTTT. Translating it yields CSVLTGANTEAFF.

With respect to this clone: Sequence at one end of the junction differs from germline and may be a read error. The chain joins TRBV6-1 to TRBJ1-5, with D unresolved. CDR1 is MNHNS and CDR2 is SASEGT in the germline V gene. The CDR3 totals 15 residues. The CDR3 protein is CASREGSASNQPQHF. The CDR3 DNA reads TGTGCCAGCAGGGAAGGGTCTGCGAGCAATCAGCCCCAGCATTTT.

This clone was observed a single time. The chain carries TRBV13 and TRBJ1-4, with 7 bases that match TRBD1. Germline assignment: CDR1 PRHDT and CDR2 FYEKMQ (reference sequence). CDR3 size: 15 residues. J lost 4 bases, V lost 0 bases, and 2 bases had no gene match. The CDR3 reads CASSLGTGYNEKLFF. CDR3 coding DNA: TGTGCCAGCAGCTTAGGGACAGGGTATAATGAAAAACTGTTTTTT.

The chain employs TRBV7-6 and TRBJ1-6; D possibly corresponds to TRBD1 (6 bases). Germline CDR1 reads SGHVS; CDR2 reads FNYEAQ. This CDR3 contains 16 residues. With 3 bases removed from V and 8 bases from J, the gap between germline ends came to 17 bases. The CDR3 DNA reads TGTGCCAGCAGCTTCCTTAGGCAGGGGATGGATTCACCCCTCCACTTT. This sequence encodes CASSFLRQGMDSPLHF.

The chain has TRBV21-1 and TRBJ1-1. TRBV21-1 is assigned pseudogene status. The CDR3 is 13 amino acids. For the CDR3, the DNA is TGTGCCAGCCGGAGTAAGAGAAACACTGAAGCTTTCTTT. Translated: CASRSKRNTEAFF.

This clone was seen only a few times. The chain employs TRBV7-8 and TRBJ1-5; D uncertain. CDR3 length: 17 amino acids. V was pared by 5 bases and J by 0 bases, with 17 bases between. Per germline, CDR1 SGHVS and CDR2 FQNEAQ. This CDR3 is CASSPRLGEISNQPQHF. For the CDR3, the DNA is TGTGCCAGCAGCCCGAGGCTGGGCGAGATTAGCAATCAGCCCCAGCATTTT.

This clone was picked up one time. This chain joins TRBV19 and TRBJ2-1, with a weak D call TRBD2 (6 bases). Germline CDR1 reads LNHDA; CDR2 reads SQIVND (reference sequence). The CDR3 spans 18 residues. Trimming took 6 bases from V and 0 from J, leaving 21 bases between them. CDR3 nucleotides: TGTGCCAGTAGCCTTATTGGCCTAGCGCTTAGCTCCTACAATGAGCAGTTCTTC. This encodes CASSLIGLALSSYNEQFF.

The V and J genes are TRBV6-2 or TRBV6-3 and TRBJ1-2; TRBD1 is a possible D gene (5 bases). The germline CDR1 and CDR2 sequences are MNHEY and SVGEGT. This CDR3 is 15 amino acids long. Trimming removed 6 bases from V and 1 base from J, with 15 bases in between. The chain's CDR3 is CASRYPGQGNYGYTF. The DNA of the CDR3 is TGTGCCAGCAGGTACCCAGGCCAGGGTAACTATGGCTACACCTTC.

This chain joins TRBV7-9 and TRBJ2-7, with a tentative D call TRBD2 (6 bases). Germline lookup yields CDR1 SEHNR and CDR2 FQNEAQ (reference sequence). CDR3 length: 15 amino acids. V lost 2 bases, J lost 2 bases, and 13 bases lay in between. This CDR3 is CASSLLEGRTYEQYF. Here the CDR3 DNA reads TGTGCCAGCAGCTTACTAGAGGGGAGGACCTACGAGCAGTACTTC.

The V gene is TRBV7-9, the J gene TRBJ1-1, with TRBD1 as a possible D gene (6 bases). V was shortened by 1 base and J by 4 bases, with 13 bases between the two germline ends. The CDR3 loop spans 15 amino acids. Germline lookup yields CDR1 SEHNR and CDR2 FQNEAQ (reference sequence). For the CDR3, the DNA is TGTGCCAGCAGCTTAGTGAGGGAGGGGGGCACTGAAGCTTTCTTT. It encodes CASSLVREGGTEAFF.